The clone carrying this T cell receptor (beta chain) has more than one count but fewer than ten. Its antigen remains unknown. The sample belongs to a study of T-cell memory formation after mild COVID-19. Points from the study as a whole: Pre-infection memory contained some responding clones, which suggested that cross-reactive memory had joined. Clones contracting day 15 to 85 were balanced CD4/CD8; later expanders leaned CD4+.

MiXCR was run by TCRdb on the 5' RACE reads, yielding one entry per CDR3 protein. The sample has approximately 260,000 distinct CDR3 sequences; roughly 18% are singletons. Germline V CDR1 and CDR2: SGHRS, YFSETQ. The CDR3 sequence is 15 residues long. Trimming shortened V by 1 base and J by 0 bases, and 7 bases separated the two germline ends. V is TRBV5-1 and J is TRBJ1-4; no reliable D call. The TCR was taken from a man aged 18-30 years who had mild COVID-19 (a few samples of this study predate the infection). Cell type and time point are not known. Sequencing was carried out using PBMCs or a T cell subset sorted from them (not recorded which). The CDR3 DNA is TGCGCCAGCAGCTTGACTATTGCAACTAATGAAAAACTGTTTTTT. It translates to CASSLTIATNEKLFF.